The 15 T cell receptor beta chains in this list originate from one sample, sequenced in a study of blood T cell repertoires in COVID-19. Sequencing used immunoSEQ multiplex PCR; TCRdb keeps in-frame clones, though not all of them. The sample yields under 300,000 clones, 82% seen once. The sequencing sample was made of peripheral blood. The source is a woman younger than 30 with acute or convalescent COVID-19.

The chain is built from TRBV27 and TRBJ2-1, with 10 bases identical to TRBD1. Germline V CDR1 and CDR2: MNHEY, SMNVEV (reference sequence). The CDR3 totals 16 residues. The junction had 18 bases not matched to a gene; V was cut back by 7 bases and J by 12 bases. Here the CDR3 reads CASTSHRGQGRSRQFF. CDR3 DNA sequence: TGTGCCAGCACCTCACACCGGGGACAGGGGAGGTCAAGGCAGTTCTTC.

This chain links TRBV9 with TRBJ2-1; the match to TRBD2 covers 8 bases. The V segment lost 8 bases and the J segment 2 bases; nucleotides outside the gene matches: 15. The CDR3 sequence is 17 residues long. The germline CDR1 and CDR2 sequences are SGDLS and YYNGEE. The CDR3 sequence: CARAEGDGRAPYNEQFF. As DNA, the CDR3 is TGTGCCAGGGCCGAAGGGGACGGGAGGGCCCCCTACAATGAGCAGTTCTTC.

CDR3 coding DNA: TGTGCCAGCAGTGAGAGGGACACTCTAGCCAAAAACATTCAGTACTTC. This translates into CASSERDTLAKNIQYF. V and J are TRBV6-1 and TRBJ2-4, with D perhaps matching TRBD1 (6 bases). The length of the CDR3 is 16 residues. Trimming removed 3 bases at V and 0 bases at J, with 12 bases between. Germline CDR1 reads MNHNS; CDR2 reads SASEGT.

J is TRBJ2-4 and V is TRBV19, with a weak D call TRBD1 (5 bases). The CDR3 contains 14 residues. Deletions cut 0 bases from V and 2 bases from J, with 5 bases between. The germline gives CDR1 LNHDA, CDR2 SQIVND (reference sequence). The CDR3 DNA reads TGTGCCAGTAGTATAGAGGGGCCCAAAAACATTCAGTACTTC. Translation gives CASSIEGPKNIQYF. The whole variable domain, filled in from reference TRBV19 and TRBJ2-4, reads DGGITQSPKYLFRKEGQNVTLSCEQNLNHDAMYWYRQDPGQGLRLIYYSQIVNDFQKGDIAEGYSVSREKKESFPLTVTSAQKNPTAFYLCASSIEGPKNIQYFGAGTRLSVL.

The chain uses TRBV11-2 and TRBJ2-1, with a possible D match to TRBD2 (6 bases). The V gene lost 0 bases and the J gene lost 1 base, with 10 bases spanning the gap. The CDR3 spans 16 residues. Germline CDR1 and CDR2: SGHAT and FQNNGV. The chain's CDR3 is CASSLDLGGSYNEQFF. CDR3 bases: TGTGCCAGCAGCTTAGATCTGGGGGGATCCTACAATGAGCAGTTCTTC.

This clone was seen a handful of times. The chain combines TRBV5-1 with TRBJ2-1; a weak D match, TRBD2 (6 bases). Germline V gene lookup returns CDR1 SGHRS and CDR2 YFSETQ. Trimming removed 3 bases from V and 8 bases from J, with 18 bases in between. The CDR3 has 15 amino acids. The CDR3 loop reads CASSSGTARDYEQFF. As DNA, the CDR3 is TGCGCCAGCAGCTCAGGGACTGCTCGAGACTATGAGCAGTTCTTC.

This rearrangement joins TRBV29-1 to TRBJ2-5; maybe TRBD1 (5 bases). CDR3 length: 15 residues. Germline CDR1 is SQVTM and CDR2 is ANQGSEA. V dropped 4 bases and J dropped 0 bases, with 15 bases sitting between them. CDR3 DNA: TGCAGCGTTGTGCTGGGTCAGGGTCACCAAGAGACCCAGTACTTC. It encodes CSVVLGQGHQETQYF.

The rearrangement links TRBV6-2 or TRBV6-3 to TRBJ2-1; the D gene is possibly TRBD1 (5 bases). The CDR3 runs 13 residues. The V end lost 4 bases, the J end lost 3 bases, and 7 bases lay between the germline ends. Per the germline V gene, CDR1 is MNHEY and CDR2 is SVGEGT. The CDR3 region is CASSSDSYNEQFF. DNA of the CDR3: TGTGCCAGCAGTTCCGACAGCTACAATGAGCAGTTCTTC.

A word on this clone: Sequence at one end of the junction differs from germline and may be a read error. The chain recombines TRBV18 with TRBJ1-3; 7 positions match TRBD1. CDR1 and CDR2 (germline): KGHSH, LQKENI. The CDR3 length is 17 residues. CDR3 bases: TGTGCCAGCTCCCCACGACAGGGCACCGTCTCTGGAAACACCATATATTTT. This encodes CASSPRQGTVSGNTIYF.

This chain uses TRBV5-8 with TRBJ1-4; 8 nucleotides agree with TRBD1. CDR3 length: 15 residues. Germline V gives CDR1 SGHTS, CDR2 YDEGEE. With 3 bases clipped from V and 5 bases from J, the junction kept 6 bases outside the gene matches. The CDR3, as DNA: TGTGCCAGCAGCTCGACAGGGGACCTAAATGAAAAACTGTTTTTT. Translation: CASSSTGDLNEKLFF.

This clone has only a few counts. This chain links TRBV24-1 with TRBJ1-2; D remains ambiguous. The CDR3 totals 14 residues. Trimming removed 5 bases at V and 0 bases at J, with 9 bases between. CDR1 and CDR2 from the germline V gene are KGHDR and SFDVKD. CDR3 sequence: CATSVGGSNYGYTF. CDR3 nucleotides: TGTGCCACCAGTGTAGGAGGGTCTAACTATGGCTACACCTTC.

The chain is built from TRBV27 and TRBJ2-3; 7 bases map to TRBD2. V was pared by 3 bases and J by 2 bases, with 8 bases of the junction left unmatched. This CDR3 has 16 residues. Per germline, CDR1 MNHEY and CDR2 SMNVEV (reference sequence). The CDR3 is CASSFVAGPITDTQYF. CDR3 sequence (DNA): TGTGCCAGCAGTTTCGTAGCGGGCCCGATCACAGATACGCAGTATTTT.

The V and J genes are TRBV11-2 and TRBJ2-3, with D perhaps TRBD2 (5 bases). Germline CDR1 and CDR2: SGHAT and FQNNGV. This CDR3 is built from 17 residues. Between the trimmed V and J ends, which lost 5 bases and 2 bases, there was a span of 20 bases. CDR3 loop: CASSRYAVRGDTDTQYF. Written as DNA, the CDR3 is TGTGCCAGCAGCCGATACGCCGTCCGGGGAGACACAGATACGCAGTATTTT.

This chain joins TRBV7-2 and TRBJ1-1; no clear D. The CDR3 totals 15 residues. Germline CDR1 and CDR2: SGHTA and FQGNSA. Deletions cut 5 bases from V and 0 bases from J, with 13 bases between. The CDR3 DNA is TGTGCCAGCAGCCCAGGAGGTGGGATGAACACTGAAGCTTTCTTT. The encoded protein is CASSPGGGMNTEAFF.

The chain has TRBV7-2 and TRBJ2-1, with 10 bases matching TRBD1. The CDR3 is made up of 16 amino acids. V lost 0 bases to trimming and J lost 4 bases; unmatched junction nucleotides: 3. The germline CDR1 and CDR2 sequences are SGHTA and FQGNSA. The CDR3 sequence is CASSLAAGQGYNEQFF. The CDR3 DNA reads as TGTGCCAGCAGCTTAGCGGCGGGACAGGGGTACAATGAGCAGTTCTTC.